The T cell receptor beta chain under discussion was sequenced for a study of blood T cell repertoires in COVID-19. For the study at large: Both acute and convalescent COVID-19 samples were obtained from the United States, Italy and Spain.

Per the authors' pipeline: Estimated nucleated cell counts came from reference gene primer amplification. Here immunoSEQ multiplex PCR was the method, and the copy in TCRdb shows in-frame clones only, minus some. V and J calls and clone size are those listed in that table; D and trimming were worked out from the DNA. The sample includes more than 60,000 clones, 75% to 85% seen only once; the top ten take about a sixth. This receptor was taken from a human donor in a cohort sampled during active COVID-19. Material for sequencing was peripheral blood.

The CDR3 DNA reads as TGTGCCAGCAGCTTAAGTTCTGGGTTCGGACAGGGGGTATACGAGCAGTACTTC. It encodes CASSLSSGFGQGVYEQYF. This chain connects TRBV7-6 to TRBJ2-7, with 10 bases aligning to TRBD1. Per the germline V gene, CDR1 is SGHVS and CDR2 is FNYEAQ. The trim removed 2 bases at V and 4 bases at J, leaving 14 bases unmatched. This CDR3 is 18 amino acids long.